This T cell receptor (beta chain) was recovered during a study of blood T cells in healthy people across ages. A remark on this clonotype: No antigen is known for it.

General observations from the study: Those diversity estimates obtained from one million T cells were thought to be underestimates. Whereas aged donors had fewer naive CD4+ cells, long-lived donors had more of them and higher diversity.

Together with a sample-barcoded 5' primer, a J-beta primer mix was included in a second PCR lasting about 7 to 12 cycles. Each CDR3 protein gets one entry after TCRdb re-called the 5' RACE reads with MiXCR. Of roughly 1.9 million distinct CDR3 sequences in the sample, roughly two fifths were seen once. No fewer than 7 million PBMCs went into each sample. This clonotype originated in a human donor in good health. The sequenced material came from blood.

Written as DNA, the CDR3 is TGTGCCAGCAGTTTATTGGGGGGCCTCCCCTACGAGCAGTACTTC. Amino acids: CASSLLGGLPYEQYF. The V and J genes are TRBV27 and TRBJ2-7; D tentatively reads TRBD1 or TRBD2 (6 bases each). Per germline, CDR1 MNHEY and CDR2 SMNVEV (reference sequence). The V and J ends lost 1 base and 2 bases respectively, with 12 bases between them. This CDR3 is 15 amino acids long.